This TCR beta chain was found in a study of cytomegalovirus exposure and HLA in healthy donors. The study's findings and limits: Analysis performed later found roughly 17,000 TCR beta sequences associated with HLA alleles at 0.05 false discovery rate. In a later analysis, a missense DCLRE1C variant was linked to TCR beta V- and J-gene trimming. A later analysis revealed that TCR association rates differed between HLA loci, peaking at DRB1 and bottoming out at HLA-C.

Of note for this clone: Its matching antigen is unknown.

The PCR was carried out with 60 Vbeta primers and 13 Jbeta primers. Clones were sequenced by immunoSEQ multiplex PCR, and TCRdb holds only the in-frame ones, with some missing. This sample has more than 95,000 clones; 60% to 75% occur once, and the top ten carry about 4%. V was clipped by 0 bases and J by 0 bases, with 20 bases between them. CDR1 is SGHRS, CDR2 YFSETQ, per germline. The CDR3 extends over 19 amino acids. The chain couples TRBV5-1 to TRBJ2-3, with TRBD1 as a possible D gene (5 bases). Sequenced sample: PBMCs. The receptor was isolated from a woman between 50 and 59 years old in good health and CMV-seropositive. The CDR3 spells CASSLVGRARATSTDTQYF. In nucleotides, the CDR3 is TGCGCCAGCAGCTTGGTTGGCAGGGCTAGAGCAACTAGCACAGATACGCAGTATTTT.